This passage covers 10 T cell receptor beta chains from one sample sequenced in a study of T cell responses to AZD1222 COVID-19 vaccine. Libraries were prepared by immunoSEQ multiplex PCR; TCRdb keeps only in-frame clonotypes and omits some of them. The sample has about 110,000 clones, about 92% seen once. Sample: peripheral blood, taken on day 0 of MenACWY control vaccination. Receptor source: an adult in good health.

The chain has TRBV7-3 and TRBJ2-3; 8 nucleotides align to TRBD2. Losses at the gene ends were 4 bases for V and 5 bases for J; bases not matched to a gene: 8. CDR3 length: 15 residues. Germline lookup yields CDR1 SGHTA and CDR2 FQGTGA. CDR3 nucleotides: TGTGCCAGCAGCTCGTCGGGGGGGCCGGTAGATACGCAGTATTTT. Residues: CASSSSGGPVDTQYF.

This sequence joins TRBV6-5 and TRBJ1-1; no reliable D call. Germline lookup yields CDR1 MNHEY and CDR2 SVGAGI. The CDR3 is made up of 12 amino acids. V gave up 7 bases and J gave up 7 bases, with 13 bases separating them. The CDR3 spells CASNSPADEAFF. Here the CDR3 DNA reads TGTGCCAGCAATTCCCCGGCGGATGAAGCTTTCTTT.

The chain links TRBV9 to TRBJ2-5, with D perhaps matching TRBD2 (6 bases). Germline V gene data show CDR1 as SGDLS and CDR2 as YYNGEE. This CDR3 comprises 16 residues. With 4 bases removed from V and 2 bases from J, the gap between germline ends came to 18 bases. CDR3 nucleotide sequence: TGTGCCAGCAGCACCCTGACGGGTCGGGGGCAAGAGACCCAGTACTTC. It yields the protein CASSTLTGRGQETQYF.

V usage is TRBV5-1 and J usage is TRBJ1-6; no firm D call. The CDR3 sequence is 14 residues long. The V gene's germline CDR1 is SGHRS and CDR2 YFSETQ. V was cut by 0 bases and J by 4 bases, with 5 bases left in between. For the CDR3, the DNA is TGCGCCAGCAGCTTGGAACAGTATAATTCACCCCTCCACTTT. Its translation: CASSLEQYNSPLHF.

The V call is TRBV3-1 (or the pseudogene TRBV3-2), the J call TRBJ2-7; D possibly corresponds to TRBD2 (5 bases). This CDR3 is 17 amino acids long. Germline CDR1 reads LGHDT; CDR2 reads YNNKEL (reference sequence). V was pared by 1 base and J by 1 base, with 17 bases between. CDR3 in DNA: TGTGCCAGCAGCCAAGCCGTAGTGGAGGAAACTTCCTACGAGCAGTACTTC. Protein sequence: CASSQAVVEETSYEQYF.

V and J are TRBV2 and TRBJ2-2; the D gene could be TRBD1 or TRBD2 (5 bases each). The V gene lost 8 bases and the J gene lost 4 bases, with 17 bases spanning the gap. The CDR3 runs to 15 residues. Germline values: CDR1 SNHLY, CDR2 FYNNEI. In DNA form, the CDR3 reads TGTGCCAGCGAGGGACGGGCCGTTCGCACCGGGGAGCTGTTTTTT. Translating it yields CASEGRAVRTGELFF.

As for this clone: Other DNA sequences in the sample encode the same CDR3. This sequence joins TRBV3-1 (or the pseudogene TRBV3-2) and TRBJ2-5, with a weak D call TRBD1 (6 bases). Trimming took 1 base from V and 2 from J, leaving 8 bases between them. Germline lookup yields CDR1 LGHDT and CDR2 YNNKEL (reference sequence). The CDR3 is made up of 14 amino acids. The CDR3 DNA follows: TGTGCCAGCAGCCAAGCACAGGGTCAAGAGACCCAGTACTTC. It codes for CASSQAQGQETQYF.

This clone was counted only a few times. V is TRBV13 and J is TRBJ1-4; D may be TRBD1 (5 bases). Germline V gives CDR1 PRHDT, CDR2 FYEKMQ (reference sequence). V lost 3 bases and J lost 2, with 7 bases in between. CDR3 length: 14 residues. The CDR3 DNA reads TGTGCCAGCAGCTTGAGACAGACTAATGAAAAACTGTTTTTT. As protein: CASSLRQTNEKLFF.

This clone was counted a single time. The chain is built from TRBV21-1 and TRBJ2-7. TRBV21-1 is a known pseudogene. CDR3 length: 13 residues. CDR3 in DNA: TGTGCCAGCAGGTGGAGGGGGACCAACGAGCAGTACTTC. Residues: CASRWRGTNEQYF.

V is TRBV7-3 and J is TRBJ1-6; D may be TRBD1 (5 bases). Trimming cost V 5 bases and J 6 bases, with 14 bases left between them. CDR3 length equals 15 residues. CDR1 SGHTA and CDR2 FQGTGA come from the germline V gene. The DNA for the CDR3 is TGTGCCAGCAGCCCCAAACCAGGGTCTAATTCACCCCTCCACTTT. Its protein is CASSPKPGSNSPLHF.